The rows below give T cell receptor beta chains drawn from one sample of a study of beta chain features in type 1 diabetes. The data were produced by immunoSEQ multiplex PCR, yet TCRdb's version contains in-frame clones alone and is incomplete. The sample lists about 47,000 clones, approximately 40% occurring once. What was sequenced was stem cell memory CD4+ T cells from blood. Every receptor here comes from a man aged 30 to 39 with type 1 diabetes. Each CDR3 is given with its conserved first and last residue. Each record gives: clone size, D gene, J gene, V gene, CDR3 DNA, CDR3 protein. The D gene is left open where the match is weak. Clone sizes are given selectively: once, few, many, or a class where the clone is expanded.

once,.,TRBJ2-1,TRBV5-1,TGCGCCAGCAGCCTTGACAGCTACAATGAGCAGTTCTTC,CASSLDSYNEQFF
once,.,TRBJ2-7,TRBV5-4,TGTGCCAGCAGCTTCTCCCGGGTGAACGAGCAGTACTTC,CASSFSRVNEQYF
.,TRBD1,TRBJ1-2,TRBV15,TGTGCCACCAGCAGAGAACAGGGGATTCTAGGTTCGGGCTACACCTTC,CATSREQGILGSGYTF
once,TRBD1,TRBJ1-1,TRBV28,TGTGCCAGCAACCGCCAAGGACAGGGGGCTGGTGAAGCTTTCTTT,CASNRQGQGAGEAFF
.,TRBD2,TRBJ2-1,TRBV5-6,TGTGCCAGCAGCTTGCGAACGGGACTAGTCATGCTCAATGAGCAGTTCTTC,CASSLRTGLVMLNEQFF
.,.,TRBJ2-5,TRBV10-2,TGCGCCAGCAGGACTGAGTACCAAGAGACCCAGTACTTC,CASRTEYQETQYF
.,.,TRBJ2-1,TRBV7-2,TGTGCCAGCAGCTTAGAGAGGAGCTCCTACAATGAGCAGTTCTTC,CASSLERSSYNEQFF
.,TRBD1,TRBJ1-2,TRBV27,TGTGCCAGCAGAAGGCAGGGGGCGCCTGGCTACACCTTC,CASRRQGAPGYTF
few,TRBD1,TRBJ2-7,TRBV7-3,TGTGCCAGCAGCCCAGGACAGGGTTGGGGGGAGCAGTACTTC,CASSPGQGWGEQYF
.,.,TRBJ1-5,TRBV29-1,TGCAGCGTTCGGGGGGGGTGGGATCAGCCCCAGCATTTT,CSVRGGWDQPQHF
.,.,TRBJ2-4,TRBV5-1,TGCGCCAGCAGTACTACAGGATCCTCCAAAAACATTCAGTACTTC,CASSTTGSSKNIQYF
.,.,TRBJ2-3,TRBV5-4,TGTGCCAGCAGCTCCACCGGGACAGATACGCAGTATTTT,CASSSTGTDTQYF
few,TRBD1,TRBJ1-2,TRBV6-1,TGTGCCAGCAGGAACAGGGGCAACTATGGCTACACCTTC,CASRNRGNYGYTF
.,.,TRBJ2-3,TRBV7-9,TGTGCCAGCAGCTTATGGAACAGGGCAAGCCGAGATACACAGTATTTT,CASSLWNRASRDTQYF
.,.,TRBJ1-3,TRBV28,TGTGCCAGCAGCCTCGGATGGCCAGGGCTGATAGGTTCTGGAAACACCATATATTTT,CASSLGWPGLIGSGNTIYF
few,TRBD2,TRBJ2-1,TRBV6-1,TGTGCCAGCAGAGCACGACTAGCGGGATATGAGCAGTTCTTC,CASRARLAGYEQFF
.,.,TRBJ2-3,TRBV27,TGTGCCAGCAGTTTCCGGTCCGGCACAGATACGCAGTATTTT,CASSFRSGTDTQYF
.,.,TRBJ2-6,TRBV29-1,TGCAGCGTCCGGGACTCTGGGGCCAACGTCCTGACTTTC,CSVRDSGANVLTF
.,TRBD2,TRBJ2-1,TRBV9,TGTGCCAGCAGCATAAGGGGTCTAGCGGGAGGAAATGAGCAGTTCTTC,CASSIRGLAGGNEQFF
.,.,TRBJ1-3,TRBV5-4,TGTGCCAGCAGCTTGGGTGGGAGCTCTGGAAACACCATATATTTT,CASSLGGSSGNTIYF
once,.,TRBJ2-7,TRBV7-8,TGTGCCAGCAGGCCCCGGGACTTGGGCTCCTACGAGCAGTACTTC,CASRPRDLGSYEQYF
.,TRBD2,TRBJ2-1,TRBV27,TGTGCCAGCAGTTTATCGGGACTAGCTGAGTTCCTGGGGAATGAGCAGTTCTTC,CASSLSGLAEFLGNEQFF
.,.,TRBJ1-4,TRBV6-4,TGTGCCAGCAAGGCAGGTAATGAAAAACTGTTTTTT,CASKAGNEKLFF
.,.,TRBJ2-5,TRBV7-3,TGTGCCAGCAGCTCCCGGGGGTTAGAGACCCAGTACTTC,CASSSRGLETQYF
few,TRBD1,TRBJ2-5,TRBV9,TGTGCCAGCAGCGTAGGTCATGGACAGGGACAAGAGACCCAGTACTTC,CASSVGHGQGQETQYF
.,TRBD1,TRBJ1-1,TRBV29-1,TGCAGCGTGGGGGGACAGGGGGGACCTGGCACTGAAGCTTTCTTT,CSVGGQGGPGTEAFF
few,TRBD2,TRBJ2-1,TRBV2,TGTGCCAGCAGTCCTAGCGGGAGAGCGATTGGGCAGTTCTTC,CASSPSGRAIGQFF
.,TRBD2,TRBJ2-1,TRBV18,TGTGCCAGCTCCCCCTTGACTAGCGGAGTAAATGAGCAGTTCTTC,CASSPLTSGVNEQFF
.,.,TRBJ2-7,TRBV27,TGTGCCAGCAGTTTAATGGAGTGTTTAACCTACGAGCAGTACTTC,CASSLMECLTYEQYF
.,TRBD2,TRBJ2-7,TRBV7-2,TGTGCCAGCAGCTTAAACGGAAGCGGGGACGAGCAGTACTTC,CASSLNGSGDEQYF
.,TRBD2,TRBJ2-7,TRBV4-2,TGTGCCAGCAGCCAAGTGCTAGCGGGAGGGCAACTCTACGAGCAGTACTTC,CASSQVLAGGQLYEQYF
once,TRBD2,TRBJ2-1,TRBV2,TGTGCCAGCAGCCGGACTAGCGGGAGGTCTATTTGGTACAATGAGCAGTTCTTC,CASSRTSGRSIWYNEQFF
.,.,TRBJ2-1,TRBV9,TGTGCCAGCACCCGGAGCCCCCGGGGCAATGAGCAGTTCTTC,CASTRSPRGNEQFF
.,.,TRBJ2-7,TRBV7-2,TGTGCCAGCAGCTTAGCCGTCCCGTATCTCTACGAGCAGTACTTC,CASSLAVPYLYEQYF
.,TRBD2,TRBJ2-1,TRBV11-2,TGTGCCAGCAGCCTTCGAACACTAGCGGGAGACAATGAGCAGTTCTTC,CASSLRTLAGDNEQFF
.,.,TRBJ2-1,TRBV28,TGTGCCAGCATCCGGGGATCCTATAATGAGCAGTTCTTC,CASIRGSYNEQFF
.,TRBD1,TRBJ2-7,TRBV28,TGTGCCAGCAGTTTGGACAGGGTCGAGCAGTACTTC,CASSLDRVEQYF
.,TRBD2,TRBJ2-1,TRBV7-2,TGTGCCAGCAGCGGTAGCGGGAGGGCCGTCGATGAGCAGTTCTTC,CASSGSGRAVDEQFF
few,TRBD2,TRBJ2-5,TRBV4-2,TGTGCCAGCAGCCAAGAGAGGGGTCTAGCGGGAGTAGGCGGGACCCAGTACTTC,CASSQERGLAGVGGTQYF
few,TRBD2,TRBJ2-7,TRBV4-1,TGCGCCAGCAGCCAAACTAGCGGGAGGGCCAGGGAGCAGTACTTC,CASSQTSGRAREQYF
.,TRBD2,TRBJ2-5,TRBV5-1,TGCGCCAGCAGCCAAGGACTAGCGGGAGGGCATGAGACCCAGTACTTC,CASSQGLAGGHETQYF
.,.,TRBJ1-4,TRBV7-9,TGTGCCAGCACCCCCGAGCCAAGGGGTAATGAAAAACTGTTTTTT,CASTPEPRGNEKLFF
.,TRBD2,TRBJ2-1,TRBV7-9,TGTGCCAGCAGCTTGGGACTAGCGGAATACAATGAGCAGTTCTTC,CASSLGLAEYNEQFF
.,TRBD1,TRBJ2-1,TRBV28,TGTGCCAGCAGTTGGACAGGCCCTCTCAATGAGCAGTTCTTC,CASSWTGPLNEQFF
few,.,TRBJ2-1,TRBV7-2,TGTGCCAGCACCCTACGGGGGTACCATGAGCAGTTCTTC,CASTLRGYHEQFF
few,.,TRBJ2-5,TRBV9,TGTGCCAGCAGCGTTGGCCCAAGGGGAAAGACCCAGTACTTC,CASSVGPRGKTQYF
.,TRBD2,TRBJ2-7,TRBV18,TGTGCCAGCTCACGCGGGGGAAACTACGAGCAGTACTTC,CASSRGGNYEQYF
.,.,TRBJ2-5,TRBV5-1,TGCGCCAGCAGCTTACGTGGAGACCAAGAGACCCAGTACTTC,CASSLRGDQETQYF
.,.,TRBJ1-2,TRBV28,TGTGCCAGCAGTCAAACTAACTATGGCTACACCTTC,CASSQTNYGYTF
few,.,TRBJ2-5,TRBV7-6,TGTGCCAGCAGACTTAGGGGTAATGAGGCCCAGTACTTC,CASRLRGNEAQYF
.,.,TRBJ1-1,TRBV19,TGTGCCAGTAGTCCAAGGGCAGGGGAGACTGAAGCTTTCTTT,CASSPRAGETEAFF
.,.,TRBJ2-1,TRBV7-3,TGTGCCAGCAGCTTATTCGGGGATGGGTACAATGAGCAGTTCTTC,CASSLFGDGYNEQFF
.,.,TRBJ2-7,TRBV28,TGTGCCAGCAGTTTTGGACGGGAGCGGGAGCAGTACTTC,CASSFGREREQYF
.,TRBD2,TRBJ2-5,TRBV30,TGTGCCTGGAGTAACATTATCTACGGGGGGCAGTACTTC,CAWSNIIYGGQYF
few,TRBD1,TRBJ2-1,TRBV7-3,TGTGCCAGCAGCTTACAACCGGGACAGGGATCGAGTGAGCAGTTCTTC,CASSLQPGQGSSEQFF
few,TRBD1,TRBJ2-7,TRBV18,TGTGCCAGCTCAACCGGGACAGGGGCCAACGAGCAGTACTTC,CASSTGTGANEQYF
.,TRBD2,TRBJ2-7,TRBV6-6,TGTGCCAGCAGTTACTCGACTAGCGGGACTTGGTACGAGCAGTACTTC,CASSYSTSGTWYEQYF